This TCR beta chain was found in a study of T cell responses to AZD1222 COVID-19 vaccine. CDR1 and CDR2 from the germline V gene are LGHNA and YNFKEQ. Trimming cost V 0 bases and J 4 bases, with 24 bases left between them. CDR3 size: 19 residues. The table came from immunoSEQ multiplex PCR; TCRdb's copy has only in-frame clones and leaves some out. This table holds about 130,000 clones, about 87% found once. The V and J genes are TRBV4-2 and TRBJ1-2, with a tentative D call TRBD1 (5 bases). This TCR derives from an adult in good health. The sample consisted of peripheral blood, taken on day 0 of AZD1222 vaccination. The chain's CDR3 is CASSQDDSGFKESGYGYTF. CDR3 in DNA: TGTGCCAGCAGCCAAGATGACTCAGGGTTTAAGGAATCCGGCTATGGCTACACCTTC.